The 32 T cell receptor beta chains reported below all come from one sample, sequenced in a study of shared clonotypes between healthy human individuals. Positive CCR7 selection of CD45RO-negative cells yielded the naive CD8 cells, and terminally differentiated effector memory CD45RA+ cells were excluded. This table comes from immunoSEQ multiplex PCR, and its TCRdb copy is limited to in-frame clones, with some not included. The sample records under 2,000,000 clones, just under 95% being singletons. Sequences were obtained from naive CD8+ T cells sorted from blood. The receptor source for this set is a man between 18 and 29 years old in good health.

Comment on this clone: This specimen includes other DNA sequences encoding the same CDR3. The chain employs TRBV19 and TRBJ2-7; D unclear. The CDR3 is 13 residues long. Germline values: CDR1 LNHDA, CDR2 SQIVND (reference sequence). Trimming removed 1 base from V and 2 bases from J, with 6 bases in between. The CDR3 DNA is TGTGCCAGTAGTATAGTAGGCACCTACGAGCAGTACTTC. Translating it yields CASSIVGTYEQYF.

The chain couples TRBV5-5 to TRBJ1-1; D might be TRBD1 (6 bases). The CDR3 length is 15 residues. Trimming took 3 bases from V and 0 from J, leaving 12 bases between them. From germline, CDR1 is SGHKS and CDR2 YYEKEE (reference sequence). The CDR3 bases are TGTGCCAGCAGCTACGGCGGGGGCTTGAACACTGAAGCTTTCTTT. Its protein product is CASSYGGGLNTEAFF. Combining the CDR3 with reference TRBV5-5 and TRBJ1-1 gives the whole variable domain DAGVTQSPTHLIKTRGQQVTLRCSPISGHKSVSWYQQVLGQGPQFIFQYYEKEERGRGNFPDRFSARQFPNYSSELNVNALLLGDSALYLCASSYGGGLNTEAFFGQGTRLTVV.

Worth noting for this clone: This specimen includes other DNA sequences encoding the same CDR3. This CDR3 is CASSLAGEIYEQYF. The CDR3 region has the DNA TGTGCCAGCAGCTTAGCGGGGGAGATCTACGAGCAGTACTTC. The gene calls are TRBV7-8 and TRBJ2-7; either TRBD1 or TRBD2 may fit D (5 bases each). Germline assignment: CDR1 SGHVS and CDR2 FQNEAQ. The CDR3 has 14 amino acids. Trimming removed 0 bases from V and 3 bases from J, with 9 bases in between.

This rearrangement joins TRBV9 to TRBJ2-1, with TRBD1 matching over 7 bases. The length of the CDR3 is 16 residues. V gave up 0 bases and J gave up 0 bases; unmatched junction bases: 3. CDR1 is SGDLS, CDR2 YYNGEE, per germline. CDR3 coding DNA: TGTGCCAGCAGCGTAGAGGGGGCCAGCTCCTACAATGAGCAGTTCTTC. It codes for CASSVEGASSYNEQFF. Drawing the rest from reference TRBV9 and TRBJ2-1, the complete variable domain is DSGVTQTPKHLITATGQRVTLRCSPRSGDLSVYWYQQSLDQGLQFLIQYYNGEERAKGNILERFSAQQFPDLHSELNLSSLELGDSALYFCASSVEGASSYNEQFFGPGTRLTVL.

On this clone itself: This sample also contains other DNA sequences that code for the same CDR3. This chain joins TRBV19 and TRBJ2-5; 8 bases match TRBD1. The CDR3 runs 13 residues. Trimming cost V 6 bases and J 3 bases; bases outside gene matches: 3. Germline V lookup: CDR1 LNHDA, CDR2 SQIVND (reference sequence). The CDR3 loop reads CASSLDREETQYF. In DNA form, the CDR3 reads TGTGCCAGTAGCCTGGACAGGGAAGAGACCCAGTACTTC.

J is TRBJ1-2 and V is TRBV6-5; 7 nucleotides agree with TRBD1. The CDR3 loop spans 13 amino acids. CDR1 and CDR2 (germline): MNHEY, SVGAGI. Unmatched junction bases numbered 7, after V lost 4 bases and J lost 8 bases. CDR3 sequence (DNA): TGTGCCAGCAGTTTTCAGGGGGGTGAGGGCTACACCTTC. Its translation is CASSFQGGEGYTF.

This chain joins TRBV5-6 and TRBJ2-1; possibly TRBD1 or TRBD2 for D (5 bases each). This CDR3 is 14 amino acids long. CDR1 SGHDT and CDR2 YYEEEE come from the germline V gene. The V gene lost 1 base and the J gene lost 8 bases, with 13 bases spanning the gap. This CDR3 reads CASSLSGARYEQFF. In DNA, the CDR3 is TGTGCCAGCAGCTTGTCCGGGGCGCGCTATGAGCAGTTCTTC.

The V and J genes are TRBV28 and TRBJ2-4, with D perhaps TRBD2 (6 bases). The V gene's germline CDR1 is MDHEN and CDR2 SYDVKM. CDR3 length equals 14 residues. The V end lost 3 bases, the J end lost 8 bases, and 14 bases lay between the germline ends. The CDR3 is CASSFVGGEDIQYF. Written as DNA, the CDR3 is TGTGCCAGCAGTTTTGTCGGGGGTGAGGACATTCAGTACTTC. The entire variable domain, with the rest obtained from reference TRBV28 and TRBJ2-4, is as follows: DVKVTQSSRYLVKRTGEKVFLECVQDMDHENMFWYRQDPGLGLRLIYFSYDVKMKEKGDIPEGYSVSREKKERFSLILESASTNQTSMYLCASSFVGGEDIQYFGAGTRLSVL.

The V and J genes are TRBV4-1 and TRBJ1-2, with 9 bases matching TRBD1. Trimming cost V 3 bases and J 3 bases; bases outside gene matches: 17. Looked up from germline, CDR1 is MGHRA and CDR2 is YSYEKL. This CDR3 has 19 amino acids. The CDR3 protein is CASSQGYLGQGQTHYGYTF. CDR3 coding DNA: TGCGCCAGCAGCCAGGGTTACCTGGGACAGGGTCAAACCCACTATGGCTACACCTTC.

Points on this clone: The sample has other DNA sequences that encode this CDR3 too. The chain combines TRBV11-2 with TRBJ1-2; D is unresolved. This CDR3 spans 15 amino acids. The germline V gene has CDR1 SGHAT and CDR2 FQNNGV. Deletions cut 0 bases from V and 0 bases from J, with 8 bases between. The CDR3 DNA sequence: TGTGCCAGCAGCTTAGAAGCAGGAGCTAACTATGGCTACACCTTC. It codes for CASSLEAGANYGYTF. The full variable domain, with the rest looked up from reference TRBV11-2 and TRBJ1-2, is EAGVAQSPRYKIIEKRQSVAFWCNPISGHATLYWYQQILGQGPKLLIQFQNNGVVDDSQLPKDRFSAERLKGVDSTLKIQPAKLEDSAVYLCASSLEAGANYGYTFGSGTRLTVV.

The V call is TRBV7-9, the J call TRBJ2-2; no clear D gene. The CDR3 is 16 amino acids. From germline, CDR1 is SEHNR and CDR2 FQNEAQ (reference sequence). The V end lost 1 base, the J end lost 6 bases, and 15 bases lay between the germline ends. The CDR3 loop reads CASSLVPGPSAGELFF. CDR3 nucleotides: TGTGCCAGCAGCTTAGTCCCTGGGCCGTCAGCCGGGGAGCTGTTTTTT. Combining the CDR3 with reference TRBV7-9 and TRBJ2-2 gives the whole variable domain DTGVSQNPRHKITKRGQNVTFRCDPISEHNRLYWYRQTLGQGPEFLTYFQNEAQLEKSRLLSDRFSAERPKGSFSTLEIQRTEQGDSAMYLCASSLVPGPSAGELFFGEGSRLTVL.

This chain joins TRBV5-4 and TRBJ2-3; 9 nucleotides agree with TRBD1. With V trimmed by 2 bases and J by 5 bases, 9 bases remained unmatched. The germline V gene has CDR1 SGHNT and CDR2 YYREEE (reference sequence). The length of the CDR3 is 16 residues. The DNA for the CDR3 is TGTGCCAGCAGCTTCAGACAGGGGGTCTGGGGAGATACGCAGTATTTT. It translates to CASSFRQGVWGDTQYF.

The chain recombines TRBV28 with TRBJ2-3; D might be TRBD1 (6 bases). V dropped 7 bases and J dropped 4 bases, with 18 bases sitting between them. CDR1 and CDR2 (germline): MDHEN, SYDVKM. The CDR3 runs to 15 residues. The CDR3 loop reads CASTLLGPGADTQYF. CDR3 coding DNA: TGTGCCAGCACCTTACTGGGCCCAGGGGCAGATACGCAGTATTTT.

The rearrangement links TRBV6-5 to TRBJ2-3; no reliable D call. Trimming left V 6 bases short and J 3 bases short, with 10 bases between. The CDR3 sequence is 13 residues long. CDR1 is MNHEY, CDR2 SVGAGI, per germline. CDR3 loop: CASRDLGTDTQYF. CDR3 in DNA: TGTGCCAGCAGAGACCTAGGGACAGATACGCAGTATTTT.

The gene calls are TRBV6-5 and TRBJ2-7, with D tentatively TRBD1 (6 bases). Per germline, CDR1 MNHEY and CDR2 SVGAGI. This CDR3 has 14 residues. The V and J ends lost 4 bases and 2 bases respectively, with 12 bases between them. The CDR3 protein is CASSSRQVTYEQYF. CDR3 DNA: TGTGCCAGCAGTTCCCGACAGGTTACCTACGAGCAGTACTTC.

This chain links TRBV19 with TRBJ1-2, with D unclear. The germline CDR1 and CDR2 sequences are LNHDA and SQIVND (reference sequence). This CDR3 is 13 amino acids long. Trimming pared 1 base from V and 3 bases from J, leaving 6 bases between. CDR3 in amino acids: CASSIGLDYGYTF. Written as DNA, the CDR3 is TGTGCCAGTAGTATAGGGCTTGACTATGGCTACACCTTC.

Of note for this clone: An end of the junction differs from the germline gene, which may be a read error. Distinct nucleotide sequences in the sample also encode this CDR3. The J gene is TRBJ2-7, the V gene TRBV4-1; TRBD1 or TRBD2 may be the D gene (5 bases each). Germline V gene data show CDR1 as MGHRA and CDR2 as YSYEKL. The CDR3 is 15 residues long. The CDR3 is CASSQDRDPGWEQYF. The CDR3 DNA sequence: TGCGCCAGCAGCCAAGATCGGGACCCGGGGTGGGAGCAGTATTTC.

The chain links TRBV6-1 to TRBJ2-6, with TRBD1 matching 7 bases. V lost 6 bases and J lost 2; bases outside the gene matches: 4. The CDR3 extends over 15 amino acids. The V gene's germline CDR1 is MNHNS and CDR2 SASEGT. In nucleotides, the CDR3 is TGTGCCAGCAGGTCAACAGGGGCTGGGGCCAACGTCCTGACTTTC. Protein sequence: CASRSTGAGANVLTF.

The chain links TRBV7-3 to TRBJ2-5; TRBD2 matches at 11 bases. V gave up 5 bases and J gave up 4 bases; unmatched junction bases: 12. Germline CDR1 SGHTA, CDR2 FQGTGA. The CDR3 is 17 residues long. As DNA, the CDR3 is TGTGCCAGCAGCCCCGGGATAGCGGGGGGGCCTAGAGAGACCCAGTACTTC. Residues: CASSPGIAGGPRETQYF.

The chain couples TRBV9 to TRBJ1-1; no definite D call. Trimming stripped 4 bases from V and 3 bases from J, with 13 bases between. Germline CDR1 is SGDLS and CDR2 is YYNGEE. The CDR3 consists of 14 residues. In DNA form, the CDR3 reads TGTGCCAGCAGCCCCACGTATGGTGACACTGAAGCTTTCTTT. Its translation: CASSPTYGDTEAFF.

V and J are TRBV7-9 and TRBJ2-7; D is unclear. The CDR3 runs to 14 residues. The V gene's germline CDR1 is SEHNR and CDR2 FQNEAQ (reference sequence). V was cut by 8 bases and J by 1 base, with 15 bases left in between. CDR3 bases: TGTGCCAGCCGCGCCTCGAGTGGATCCTACGAGCAGTACTTC. Translation gives CASRASSGSYEQYF.

This clone has a single count. The rearrangement links TRBV4-3 to TRBJ1-5; D might be TRBD1 (6 bases). This CDR3 is built from 14 residues. CDR1 and CDR2 from the germline V gene are LGHNA and YSLEER. Trimming removed 0 bases at V and 10 bases at J, with 13 bases between. The CDR3: CASSQDAGVVPQHF. The CDR3 region has the DNA TGCGCCAGCAGCCAAGACGCAGGGGTGGTACCCCAGCATTTT.

The V call is TRBV18, the J call TRBJ2-6; a weak D match, TRBD1 (6 bases). This CDR3 region has 18 residues. V was cut by 1 base and J by 1 base, with 14 bases left in between. Germline CDR1 is KGHSH and CDR2 is LQKENI. CDR3 sequence: CASSPRPGDPSGANVLTF. CDR3 nucleotides: TGTGCCAGCTCACCACGTCCAGGGGACCCTTCTGGGGCCAACGTCCTGACTTTC.

The genes are TRBV25-1 and TRBJ1-2; 7 bases match TRBD1. The germline gives CDR1 MGHDK, CDR2 SYGVNS. CDR3 size: 16 residues. Unmatched junction bases numbered 11, after V lost 3 bases and J lost 4 bases. CDR3 DNA: TGTGCCAGCAGTGAGACTTTGGCAGGGGGTGCCTATGGCTACACCTTC. Protein: CASSETLAGGAYGYTF.

About this clone itself: An end of the junction does not agree with germline; a read error may underlie this. The V call is TRBV27, the J call TRBJ2-4; 12 bases match TRBD1. Germline CDR1 MNHEY, CDR2 SMNVEV (reference sequence). The CDR3 sequence is 17 residues long. The chain's CDR3 is CASSFLGTGGPKNIQCF. In DNA, the CDR3 is TGTGCCAGCAGTTTTTTAGGGACAGGGGGCCCCAAAAACATTCAGTGCTTC.

The chain couples TRBV7-8 to TRBJ2-7; no firm D call. Between the trimmed V and J ends, which lost 1 base and 3 bases, there was a span of 13 bases. Germline V gene data show CDR1 as SGHVS and CDR2 as FQNEAQ. This CDR3 is 15 amino acids long. CDR3 protein: CASSLEDNSLYEQYF. As DNA, the CDR3 is TGTGCCAGCAGCTTAGAGGATAACTCCCTCTACGAGCAGTACTTC.

This chain joins TRBV13 and TRBJ1-5; D unresolved. CDR1 PRHDT and CDR2 FYEKMQ come from the germline V gene (reference sequence). There are 12 residues in the CDR3. V lost 1 base and J 7 bases, leaving 5 bases between the germline ends. CDR3 bases: TGTGCCAGCAGCTTAGTGGGGCAGCCCCAGCATTTT. This sequence encodes CASSLVGQPQHF.

This rearrangement joins TRBV6-5 to TRBJ2-7, with D unclear. Deletions cut 2 bases from V and 0 bases from J, with 11 bases between. Germline loops: CDR1 MNHEY, CDR2 SVGAGI. This CDR3 is 15 amino acids long. The CDR3 loop is CASSYGQASSYEQYF. The CDR3 bases are TGTGCCAGCAGTTACGGGCAGGCTAGCTCCTACGAGCAGTACTTC.

The chain couples TRBV10-3 to TRBJ1-6, with 9 bases aligning to TRBD1. With 3 bases clipped from V and 9 bases from J, the junction kept 3 bases outside the gene matches. CDR1 and CDR2 (germline): ENHRY, SYGVKD. CDR3 size: 14 residues. The DNA for the CDR3 is TGTGCCATCAGTGACGAGACAGGGGGTTCACCCCTCCACTTT. Encoded protein: CAISDETGGSPLHF.

The chain couples TRBV29-1 to TRBJ2-6; 8 bases line up with TRBD1. Germline CDR1 reads SQVTM; CDR2 reads ANQGSEA. This CDR3 is built from 15 residues. V shed 3 bases and J 3 bases; nucleotides not matched to a gene: 4. CDR3 in DNA: TGCAGCGTTGAGACAGGGGTGTTTGGGGCCAACGTCCTGACTTTC. Its protein is CSVETGVFGANVLTF.

This clone has only one observation. The genes are TRBV4-3 and TRBJ1-1; D is ambiguous. Germline V CDR1 and CDR2: LGHNA, YSLEER. There are 13 residues in the CDR3. Trimming pared 1 base from V and 0 bases from J, leaving 3 bases between. CDR3 sequence reads: CASSQGMNTEAFF. DNA for the CDR3: TGCGCCAGCAGCCAAGGCATGAACACTGAAGCTTTCTTT.

The chain uses TRBV2 and TRBJ2-7; D remains ambiguous. CDR3 length: 15 amino acids. Germline loops: CDR1 SNHLY, CDR2 FYNNEI. Between the trimmed V and J ends, which lost 3 bases and 0 bases, there was a span of 12 bases. The CDR3 nucleotides are TGTGCCAGCAGTGAGGGGTCGATACGCTCCTACGAGCAGTACTTC. It is translated as CASSEGSIRSYEQYF.